These T cell receptor beta chains were read from a single sample in a study of control samples from healthy donors and cancer patients. The repertoire was sequenced with immunoSEQ multiplex PCR; TCRdb's copy has only in-frame clones and lacks some. The sample includes approximately 87,000 clones, more than 85% of them seen just once. What was sequenced was blood. Every receptor here comes from a woman aged 50 to 60 in good health. The CDR3 runs from the conserved cysteine through the conserved F or W. The D gene is left open where the match is weak. A row's size may be missing; if present it is once, few, many or a size class.

V gene,J gene,clone size,D gene,CDR3 DNA,CDR3 protein
TRBV19,TRBJ2-4,NA,NA,TGTGCCAGTAGTATTTCTTCGGGGTTAGCCAAAAACATTCAGTACTTC,CASSISSGLAKNIQYF
TRBV5-1,TRBJ2-2,NA,NA,TGCGCCAGCAAAGTCTGGGATAAGGCCGGGGAGCTGTTTTTT,CASKVWDKAGELFF
TRBV11-2,TRBJ2-5,NA,TRBD1,TGTGCCAGCGGAGGACAGGGCCACATCGGCGGGACCCAGTACTTC,CASGGQGHIGGTQYF
TRBV7-9,TRBJ1-6,NA,NA,TGTGCCAGCAGCTTAGCTCGGACACTTCGGAGCTCCTATAATTCACCCCTCCACTTT,CASSLARTLRSSYNSPLHF
TRBV5-1,TRBJ1-2,few,NA,TGCGCCAGCAGCAGTGGGACGGCTGACCCCTATGGCTACACCTTC,CASSSGTADPYGYTF
TRBV7-9,TRBJ2-2,NA,NA,TGTGCCAGCAGCCCCATGAAGGCCGGGGAGCTGTTTTTT,CASSPMKAGELFF
TRBV12-3/TRBV12-4,TRBJ1-1,NA,NA,TGTGCCAGCAGTTTGGGGTTCAACACTGAAGCTTTCTTT,CASSLGFNTEAFF
TRBV15,TRBJ2-5,NA,NA,TGTGCCACCAGCAGAGATACGGGCAGGTGGGAGACCCAGTACTTC,CATSRDTGRWETQYF
TRBV4-2,TRBJ2-1,NA,TRBD2,TGTGCCAGCAGCCAAGCCGGGACTAGCGGGAACTACAATGAGCAGTTCTTC,CASSQAGTSGNYNEQFF
TRBV12-3/TRBV12-4,TRBJ1-5,once,NA,TGTGCCAGCGGAGAATCACAGCCCCAGCATTTT,CASGESQPQHF
TRBV28,TRBJ1-2,NA,NA,TGTGCCAGCAGTTTAAAGGTTCACTATGGCTACACCTTC,CASSLKVHYGYTF
TRBV19,TRBJ2-1,NA,NA,TGTGCCAGTAGTTTACCAGCGGGCCACAATGAGCAGTTCTTC,CASSLPAGHNEQFF
TRBV29-1,TRBJ1-1,once,TRBD1,TGCAGCGTACGACAGGGTAAGGGGACTGAAGCTTTCTTT,CSVRQGKGTEAFF
TRBV5-8,TRBJ1-1,NA,TRBD1,TGTGCCAGCAGCGGACAGGGGAACACTGAAGCTTTCTTT,CASSGQGNTEAFF
TRBV5-5,TRBJ1-4,NA,NA,TGTGCCAGCAGCTTCAAGAGGGATTCAGGAGAAAAACTGTTTTTT,CASSFKRDSGEKLFF
TRBV6-2/TRBV6-3,TRBJ2-1,NA,NA,TGTGCCAGCGGCCTCTGGGGGCGGGAGTTCTCCCATGAGCAGTTCTTC,CASGLWGREFSHEQFF